One and the same sample provided the 8 T cell receptor beta chains below, sequenced in a study of T cells in Graves' hyperthyroidism and ophthalmopathy. Amplification yielded TCR beta CDR3 regions, with RNA transcripts as the source. The TCR CDR3 first-round RT-PCR relied on the HTBI primer set. MiXCR, run by TCRdb on the multiplex PCR reads, gives a single entry per CDR3 protein. The repertoire holds under 350,000 distinct CDR3 sequences, 15% to 20% seen once, with around 55% in the top ten. Sequences were obtained from blood. These receptors all stem from a woman between 55 and 75 years old with Graves' ophthalmopathy.

This clonotype was counted a single time. This chain uses TRBV9 with TRBJ2-1, with 11 bases that match TRBD2. The CDR3 is made up of 15 amino acids. The germline CDR1 and CDR2 sequences are SGDLS and YYNGEE. V shed 0 bases, J shed 7 bases, and the junction held 3 bases outside the gene matches. CDR3 DNA sequence: TGTGCCAGCAGCGTAGTAGCGGGAGGGCAGAATGAGCAGTTCTTC. Protein product: CASSVVAGGQNEQFF.

The chain has TRBV15 and TRBJ1-3, with D possibly being TRBD1 (6 bases). The CDR3 is 15 amino acids. V lost 8 bases, J lost 1 base, and 15 bases lay in between. Germline values: CDR1 LNHNV, CDR2 YYDKDF (reference sequence). CDR3 nucleotides: TGTGCCACCTTGAGGGGGTCGGGGTCTGGAAACACCATATATTTT. Translating gives CATLRGSGSGNTIYF.

This clonotype was recorded many times. V is TRBV6-2 or TRBV6-3 and J is TRBJ2-4; 12 nucleotides match TRBD2. Per the germline V gene, CDR1 is MNHEY and CDR2 is SVGEGT. The ends lost 5 bases at V and 5 bases at J; junction bases unmatched: 4. The CDR3 loop spans 15 amino acids. CDR3 DNA sequence: TGTGCCAGCAGTCGGAGGACTAGCGGGGAAAACATTCAGTACTTC. Its protein is CASSRRTSGENIQYF.

This clonotype was seen ten or more times. The V and J genes are TRBV11-1 and TRBJ2-1; TRBD2 aligns across 7 bases. Germline V gene lookup returns CDR1 SGHAT and CDR2 FQDESV (reference sequence). This CDR3 spans 14 amino acids. The V and J ends lost 5 bases and 5 bases, in that order; junction bases with no gene match: 6. The CDR3 is CASSPNAGDNEQFF. CDR3 sequence (DNA): TGTGCCAGCAGCCCTAACGCGGGAGACAATGAGCAGTTCTTC.

This clonotype has a handful of counts. In DNA, the CDR3 is TGCGCCAGCAGCCAGGCGACGGGCGACGCGCCCCAGCATTTT. The encoded protein is CASSQATGDAPQHF. V gene TRBV4-3 combines with J gene TRBJ1-5; D is undetermined. The germline V gene has CDR1 LGHNA and CDR2 YSLEER. The germline V and J ends were trimmed by 3 bases and 9 bases, with 15 bases remaining between them. CDR3 length: 14 amino acids.

This clonotype was picked up many times. The chain has TRBV7-9 and TRBJ2-7, with a tentative D call TRBD2 (6 bases). Germline V gene lookup returns CDR1 SEHNR and CDR2 FQNEAQ (reference sequence). Trimming shortened V by 5 bases and J by 3 bases, and 11 bases separated the two germline ends. CDR3 length equals 13 residues. DNA for the CDR3: TGTGCCAGCAGCGCTCGGGAGTTCTACGAGCAGTACTTC. Translation gives CASSAREFYEQYF.

This clonotype was counted between two and nine times. This chain uses TRBV6-1 with TRBJ1-2; no definite D call. Trimming removed 2 bases at V and 4 bases at J, with 11 bases between. This CDR3 has 14 residues. Germline-derived CDR1 and CDR2 are MNHNS and SASEGT. The CDR3 nucleotides read TGTGCCAGCAGTGAAAACTGGGGAGGCTATGGCTACACCTTC. It is translated as CASSENWGGYGYTF.

The chain recombines TRBV6-1 with TRBJ2-7; D is ambiguous. CDR3 length equals 13 residues. Trimming took off 5 bases at V and 2 bases at J, with 10 bases between the two ends. Germline CDR1 and CDR2: MNHNS and SASEGT. Here the CDR3 DNA reads TGTGCCAGCAGTTATACCGTACCCTACGAGCAGTACTTC. Its protein product is CASSYTVPYEQYF.